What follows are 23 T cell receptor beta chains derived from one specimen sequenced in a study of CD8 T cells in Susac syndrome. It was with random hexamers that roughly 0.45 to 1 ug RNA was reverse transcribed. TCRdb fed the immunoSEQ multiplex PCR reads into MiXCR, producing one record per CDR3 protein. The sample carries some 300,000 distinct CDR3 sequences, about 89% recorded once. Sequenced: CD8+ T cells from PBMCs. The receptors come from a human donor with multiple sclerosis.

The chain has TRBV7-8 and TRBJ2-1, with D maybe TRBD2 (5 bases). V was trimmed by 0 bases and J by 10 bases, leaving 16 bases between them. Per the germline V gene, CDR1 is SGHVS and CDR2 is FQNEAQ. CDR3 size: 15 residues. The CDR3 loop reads CASSLAWETLVEQFF. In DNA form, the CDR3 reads TGTGCCAGCAGCTTAGCTTGGGAGACCTTGGTGGAGCAGTTCTTC.

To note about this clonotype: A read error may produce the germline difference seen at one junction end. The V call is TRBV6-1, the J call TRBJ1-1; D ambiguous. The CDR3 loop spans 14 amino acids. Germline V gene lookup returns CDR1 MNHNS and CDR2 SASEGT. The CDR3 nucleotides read TGTGCCAGCAGGGAAGCCGCGCCTTTCGCTGAAGCTTTCTTT. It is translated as CASREAAPFAEAFF.

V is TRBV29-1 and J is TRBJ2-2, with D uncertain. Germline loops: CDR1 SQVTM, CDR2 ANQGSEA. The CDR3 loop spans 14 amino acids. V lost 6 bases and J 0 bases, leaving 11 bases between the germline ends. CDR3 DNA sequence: TGCAGCGTAATAGACTCCGCGAACACCGGGGAGCTGTTTTTT. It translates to CSVIDSANTGELFF.

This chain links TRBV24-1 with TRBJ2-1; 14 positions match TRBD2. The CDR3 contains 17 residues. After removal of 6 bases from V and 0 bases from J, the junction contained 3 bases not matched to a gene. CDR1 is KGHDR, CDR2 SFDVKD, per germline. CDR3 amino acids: CATSPTSGGASYNEQFF. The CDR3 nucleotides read TGTGCCACCAGTCCGACTAGCGGGGGGGCCTCCTACAATGAGCAGTTCTTC.

The CDR3 DNA reads TGTGCCAGCAGCGGGCGCGGAAGCTCCTACAATGAGCAGTTCTTC. It yields the protein CASSGRGSSYNEQFF. V and J are TRBV9 and TRBJ2-1; no reliable D call. V was clipped by 3 bases and J by 0 bases, with 10 bases between them. The CDR3 runs to 15 residues. Germline CDR1 SGDLS, CDR2 YYNGEE.

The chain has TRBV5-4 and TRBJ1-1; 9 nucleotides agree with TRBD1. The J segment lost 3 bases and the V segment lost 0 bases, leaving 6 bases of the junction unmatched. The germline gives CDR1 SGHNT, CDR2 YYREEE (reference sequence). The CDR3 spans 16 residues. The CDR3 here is CASSLEWGDRDTEAFF. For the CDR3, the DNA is TGTGCCAGCAGCTTGGAATGGGGGGACAGGGACACTGAAGCTTTCTTT. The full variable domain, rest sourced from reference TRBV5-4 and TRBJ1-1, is ETGVTQSPTHLIKTRGQQVTLRCSSQSGHNTVSWYQQALGQGPQFIFQYYREEENGRGNFPPRFSGLQFPNYSSELNVNALELDDSALYLCASSLEWGDRDTEAFFGQGTRLTVV.

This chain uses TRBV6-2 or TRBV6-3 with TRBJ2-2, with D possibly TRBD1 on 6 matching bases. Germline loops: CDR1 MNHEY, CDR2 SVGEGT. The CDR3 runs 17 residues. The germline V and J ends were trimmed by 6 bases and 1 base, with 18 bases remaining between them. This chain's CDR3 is CASSLSTWGRNTGELFF. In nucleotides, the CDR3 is TGTGCCAGCAGCCTTTCAACTTGGGGGCGGAACACCGGGGAGCTGTTTTTT.

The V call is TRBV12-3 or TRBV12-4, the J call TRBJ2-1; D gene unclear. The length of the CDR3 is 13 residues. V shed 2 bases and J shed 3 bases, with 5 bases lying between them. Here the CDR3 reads CASSLLDYNEQFF. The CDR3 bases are TGTGCCAGCAGTTTACTAGACTACAATGAGCAGTTCTTC.

Here the CDR3 DNA reads TGTGCCAGCAGCGTAGGGACAGTCGGCCAGGAGACCCAGTACTTC. Protein: CASSVGTVGQETQYF. The chain couples TRBV9 to TRBJ2-5; D is possibly TRBD1 (6 bases). There are 15 residues in the CDR3. Germline CDR1 and CDR2: SGDLS and YYNGEE. V shed 0 bases and J shed 5 bases, with 14 bases lying between them.

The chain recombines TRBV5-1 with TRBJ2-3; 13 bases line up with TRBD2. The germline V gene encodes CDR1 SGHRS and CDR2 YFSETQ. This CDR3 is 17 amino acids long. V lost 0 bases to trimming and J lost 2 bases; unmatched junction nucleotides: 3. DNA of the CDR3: TGCGCCAGCAGCTTGGCTGGACTAGCGGGAGTCACAGATACGCAGTATTTT. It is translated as CASSLAGLAGVTDTQYF.

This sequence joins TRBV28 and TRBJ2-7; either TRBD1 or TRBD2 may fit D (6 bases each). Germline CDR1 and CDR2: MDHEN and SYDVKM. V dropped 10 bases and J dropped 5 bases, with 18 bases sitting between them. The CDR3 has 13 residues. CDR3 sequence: CATEGGRSNEQYF. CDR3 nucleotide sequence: TGTGCCACCGAAGGGGGGCGATCCAACGAGCAGTACTTC.

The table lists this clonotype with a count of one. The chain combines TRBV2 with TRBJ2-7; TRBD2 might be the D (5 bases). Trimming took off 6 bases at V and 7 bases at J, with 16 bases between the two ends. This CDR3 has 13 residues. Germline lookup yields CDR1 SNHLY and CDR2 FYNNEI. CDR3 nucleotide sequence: TGTGCCAGCAGACGTACTAGTAGCGAGGAGCAGTACTTC. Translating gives CASRRTSSEEQYF.

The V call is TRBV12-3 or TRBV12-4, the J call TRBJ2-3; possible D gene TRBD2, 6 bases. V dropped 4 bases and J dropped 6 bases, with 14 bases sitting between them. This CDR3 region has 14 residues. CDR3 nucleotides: TGTGCCAGCAGTTCCGACTTCCGGGGGGATACGCAGTATTTT. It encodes CASSSDFRGDTQYF.

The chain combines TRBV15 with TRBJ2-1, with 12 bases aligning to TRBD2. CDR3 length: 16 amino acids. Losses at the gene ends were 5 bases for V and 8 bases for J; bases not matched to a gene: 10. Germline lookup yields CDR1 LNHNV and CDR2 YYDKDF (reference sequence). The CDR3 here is CATSARLAGAGDEQFF. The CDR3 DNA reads TGTGCCACCAGCGCCCGACTAGCGGGAGCGGGGGATGAGCAGTTCTTC. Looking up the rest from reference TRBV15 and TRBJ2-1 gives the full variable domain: DAMVIQNPRYQVTQFGKPVTLSCSQTLNHNVMYWYQQKSSQAPKLLFHYYDKDFNNEADTPDNFQSRRPNTSFCFLDIRSPGLGDTAMYLCATSARLAGAGDEQFFGPGTRLTVL.

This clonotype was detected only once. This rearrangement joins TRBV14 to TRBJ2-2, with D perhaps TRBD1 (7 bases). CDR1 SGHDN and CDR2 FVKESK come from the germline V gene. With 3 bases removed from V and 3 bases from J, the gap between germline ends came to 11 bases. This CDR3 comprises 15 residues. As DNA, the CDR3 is TGTGCCAGCAGCCAGGCCAGGGGGGACACCGGGGAGCTGTTTTTT. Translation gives CASSQARGDTGELFF.

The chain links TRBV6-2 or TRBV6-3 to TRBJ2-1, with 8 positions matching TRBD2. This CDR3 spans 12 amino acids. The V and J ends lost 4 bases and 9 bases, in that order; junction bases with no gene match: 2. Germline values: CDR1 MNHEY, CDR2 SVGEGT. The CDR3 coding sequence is TGTGCCAGCAGTTCCGGGACTAGTGAGCAGTTCTTC. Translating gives CASSSGTSEQFF.

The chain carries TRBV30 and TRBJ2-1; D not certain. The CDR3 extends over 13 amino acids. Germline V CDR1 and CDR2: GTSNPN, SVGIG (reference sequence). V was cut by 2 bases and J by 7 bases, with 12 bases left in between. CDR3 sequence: CAWSLSHENEQFF. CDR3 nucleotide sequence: TGTGCCTGGAGTTTATCACATGAAAATGAGCAGTTCTTC.

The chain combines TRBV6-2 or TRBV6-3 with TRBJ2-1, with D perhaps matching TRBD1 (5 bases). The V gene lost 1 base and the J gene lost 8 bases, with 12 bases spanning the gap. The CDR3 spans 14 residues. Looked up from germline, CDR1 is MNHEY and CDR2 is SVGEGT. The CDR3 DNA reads TGTGCCAGCAGTTACTGGGCAGGGTCGGATGAGCAGTTCTTC. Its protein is CASSYWAGSDEQFF.

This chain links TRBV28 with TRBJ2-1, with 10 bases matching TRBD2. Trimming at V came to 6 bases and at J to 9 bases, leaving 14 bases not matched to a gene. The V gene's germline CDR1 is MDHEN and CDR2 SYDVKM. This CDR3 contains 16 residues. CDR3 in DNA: TGTGCCAGCAGCCCGGACGAGCGGGGGGGCCTTGGTGAGCAGTTCTTC. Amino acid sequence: CASSPDERGGLGEQFF.

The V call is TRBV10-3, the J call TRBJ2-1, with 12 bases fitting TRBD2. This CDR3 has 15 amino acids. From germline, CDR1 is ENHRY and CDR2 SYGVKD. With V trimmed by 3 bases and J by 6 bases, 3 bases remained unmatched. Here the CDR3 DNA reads TGTGCCATCAGTGACGGGACTAGCGGGCTCAATGAGCAGTTCTTC. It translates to CAISDGTSGLNEQFF.

The CDR3 is CASNGGNRYEQFF. CDR3 sequence (DNA): TGTGCCAGCAATGGGGGGAATAGGTATGAGCAGTTCTTC. V is TRBV28 and J is TRBJ2-1; TRBD2 might be the D (6 bases). This CDR3 has 13 amino acids. The germline gives CDR1 MDHEN, CDR2 SYDVKM. V lost 7 bases to trimming and J lost 8 bases, with 15 bases between them.

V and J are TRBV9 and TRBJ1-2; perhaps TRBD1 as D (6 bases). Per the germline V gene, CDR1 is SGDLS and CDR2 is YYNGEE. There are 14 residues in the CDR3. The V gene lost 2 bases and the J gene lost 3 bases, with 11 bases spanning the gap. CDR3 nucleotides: TGTGCCAGCAGCGTGTCGGGGGGCGACTATGGCTACACCTTC. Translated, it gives CASSVSGGDYGYTF.

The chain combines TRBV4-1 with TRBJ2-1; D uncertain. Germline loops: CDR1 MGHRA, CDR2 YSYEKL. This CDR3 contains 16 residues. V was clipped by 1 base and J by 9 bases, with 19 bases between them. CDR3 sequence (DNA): TGCGCCAGCAGCCAAGCACCGCAGCCCTCTGGGCGTGAGCAGTTCTTC. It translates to CASSQAPQPSGREQFF.